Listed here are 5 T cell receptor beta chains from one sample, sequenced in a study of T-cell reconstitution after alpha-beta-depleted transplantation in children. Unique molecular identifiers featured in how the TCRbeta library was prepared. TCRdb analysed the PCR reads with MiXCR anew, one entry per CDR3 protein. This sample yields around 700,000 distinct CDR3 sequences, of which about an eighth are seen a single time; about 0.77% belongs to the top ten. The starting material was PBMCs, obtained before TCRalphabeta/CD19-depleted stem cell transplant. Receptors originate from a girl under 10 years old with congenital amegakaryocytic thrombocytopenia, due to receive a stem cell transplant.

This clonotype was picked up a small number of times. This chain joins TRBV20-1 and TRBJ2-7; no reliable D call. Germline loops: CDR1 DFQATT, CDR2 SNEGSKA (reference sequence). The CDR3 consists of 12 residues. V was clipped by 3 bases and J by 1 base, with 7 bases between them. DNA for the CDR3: TGCAGTGCTAGGGAGCTTTCCTACGAGCAGTACTTC. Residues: CSARELSYEQYF.

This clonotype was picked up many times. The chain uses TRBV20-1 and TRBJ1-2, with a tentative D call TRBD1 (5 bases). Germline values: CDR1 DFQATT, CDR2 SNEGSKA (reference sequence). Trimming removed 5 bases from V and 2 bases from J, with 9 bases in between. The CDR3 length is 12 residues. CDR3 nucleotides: TGCAGTGCTTCCCGACAGAACTATGGCTACACCTTC. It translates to CSASRQNYGYTF.

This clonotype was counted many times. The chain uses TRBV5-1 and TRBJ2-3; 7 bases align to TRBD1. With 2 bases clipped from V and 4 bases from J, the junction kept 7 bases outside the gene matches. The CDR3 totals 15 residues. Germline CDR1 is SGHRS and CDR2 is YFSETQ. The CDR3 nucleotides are TGCGCCAGCAGCTTTGGGAATCAGGGGGCAGATACGCAGTATTTT. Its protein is CASSFGNQGADTQYF.

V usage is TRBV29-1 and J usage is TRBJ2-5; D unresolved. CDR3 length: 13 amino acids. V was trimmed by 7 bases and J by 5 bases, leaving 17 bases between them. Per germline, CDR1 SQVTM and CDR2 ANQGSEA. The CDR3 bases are TGCAGCGCCGTGGCCCAGATGGGCGAGACCCAGTACTTC. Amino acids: CSAVAQMGETQYF.

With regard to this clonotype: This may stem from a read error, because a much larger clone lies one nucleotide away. The CDR3 protein is CASSHSNEEQYF. The CDR3 DNA sequence: TGTGCCAGCAGTCACTCGAACGAAGAGCAGTACTTC. This rearrangement joins TRBV6-6 to TRBJ2-7; D call uncertain. Germline V gene sequence: CDR1 MNHNY, CDR2 SVGAGI (reference sequence). The CDR3 is made up of 12 amino acids.